What follows are 30 T cell receptor beta chains derived from one specimen sequenced in a study of post-analysis software for immune sequencing data. Findings and caveats of the study: Patients used roughly five TRBV segments, including TRBV5-6, TRBV5-1 and TRBV20-1, more often than controls.

Unique molecular identifiers were built into the TCR beta cDNA libraries. TCRdb ran MiXCR on the PCR reads and lists one entry per CDR3 protein. The data hold 380,000 or so distinct CDR3 sequences, with less than 40% observed a single time. Antigens of these TCRs are unknown. Sequences were obtained from blood. These receptors all come from a girl aged 5-17 years with multiple sclerosis.

As regards this clonotype: Lacking the conserved final phenylalanine or tryptophan, this CDR3 likely reflects a read error. J is TRBJ2-5 and V is TRBV5-1; possibly TRBD1 for D (6 bases). Gene TRBJ2-7 matches the end of the DNA better, so the J call may be wrong. Germline CDR1 is SGHRS and CDR2 is YFSETQ. The CDR3 covers 13 residues. CDR3 bases: TGCGCCAGCAGCTTACGGACAGACTACGAGCAGTACTAC. Its protein is CASSLRTDYEQYY.

This chain joins TRBV18 and TRBJ1-1; 8 bases are shared with TRBD1. The CDR3 is 15 amino acids. Germline CDR1 reads KGHSH; CDR2 reads LQKENI. J was trimmed by 1 base and V by 5 bases; bases with no gene match: 6. The CDR3 nucleotides read TGTGCCAGCTCATCGACAGGGGAGGAGAACACTGAAGCTTTCTTT. Translation: CASSSTGEENTEAFF. The full variable domain, rest sourced from reference TRBV18 and TRBJ1-1, is NAGVMQNPRHLVRRRGQEARLRCSPMKGHSHVYWYRQLPEEGLKFMVYLQKENIIDESGMPKERFSAEFPKEGPSILRIQQVVRGDSAAYFCASSSTGEENTEAFFGQGTRLTVV.

The V and J genes are TRBV6-6 and TRBJ2-5; no definite D call. Germline CDR1 is MNHNY and CDR2 is SVGAGI (reference sequence). Trimming pared 6 bases from V and 6 bases from J, leaving 11 bases between. This CDR3 has 12 amino acids. As DNA, the CDR3 is TGTGCCAGCAGGACCGATCGGCAGACCCAGTACTTC. Its translation: CASRTDRQTQYF.

The V gene is TRBV12-3 or TRBV12-4, the J gene TRBJ2-2; 9 bases match TRBD1. V lost 7 bases, J lost 3 bases, and 6 bases stayed unmatched. This CDR3 has 15 amino acids. The CDR3 nucleotides read TGTGCCAGCACGACAGGGGGGAGTTACACCGGGGAGCTGTTTTTT. Its translation is CASTTGGSYTGELFF.

This chain links TRBV29-1 with TRBJ1-2, with D possibly being TRBD1 (5 bases). This CDR3 is 12 amino acids long. The ends were cut back, 7 bases at V and 3 bases at J, with 12 bases in the middle. CDR1 SQVTM and CDR2 ANQGSEA come from the germline V gene. The CDR3 coding sequence is TGCAGCGCAATGGGAGGGGACTATGGCTACACCTTC. Translated: CSAMGGDYGYTF.

This clonotype has just one count. The chain links TRBV19 to TRBJ1-2; 7 positions match TRBD1. This CDR3 spans 13 amino acids. V lost 6 bases, J lost 4 bases, and 5 bases stayed unmatched. Germline V gene lookup returns CDR1 LNHDA and CDR2 SQIVND (reference sequence). The CDR3 reads CASSSQGRYGYTF. The CDR3 DNA reads TGTGCCAGTAGCTCACAGGGGCGCTATGGCTACACCTTC. Supplemented by reference TRBV19 and TRBJ1-2, the full variable domain reads DGGITQSPKYLFRKEGQNVTLSCEQNLNHDAMYWYRQDPGQGLRLIYYSQIVNDFQKGDIAEGYSVSREKKESFPLTVTSAQKNPTAFYLCASSSQGRYGYTFGSGTRLTVV.

This clonotype was detected a few times. The chain employs TRBV20-1 and TRBJ2-1; 15 nucleotides agree with TRBD2. The CDR3 contains 16 residues. Trimming cost V 6 bases and J 3 bases; bases outside gene matches: 6. Per germline, CDR1 DFQATT and CDR2 SNEGSKA (reference sequence). The DNA for the CDR3 is TGCAGTGCCGGGACTAGCGGGGGGAGAGGCTACAATGAGCAGTTCTTC. Protein: CSAGTSGGRGYNEQFF.

The chain has TRBV29-1 and TRBJ2-7, with 9 bases identical to TRBD1. The V gene's germline CDR1 is SQVTM and CDR2 ANQGSEA. This CDR3 is built from 13 residues. The V and J ends lost 5 bases and 3 bases, in that order; junction bases with no gene match: 5. The CDR3 sequence is CSVTGGAVYEQYF. The DNA of the CDR3 is TGCAGCGTTACAGGGGGCGCGGTCTACGAGCAGTACTTC.

This clonotype was seen only once. One junction end does not reproduce the germline sequence, and a read error may be involved. This chain joins TRBV2 and TRBJ1-4; 7 nucleotides match TRBD1. The CDR3 runs to 15 residues. CDR1 and CDR2 from the germline V gene are SNHLY and FYNNEI. The CDR3 coding sequence is TGTGCCAGCAGTCTCAGGGGGGCAACTAGTGAAAAACTGTTTTTT. Translated: CASSLRGATSEKLFF.

This clonotype was counted ten times or more. The rearrangement uses TRBV12-3 or TRBV12-4 and TRBJ2-7; 7 bases line up with TRBD1. Trimming removed 4 bases from V and 6 bases from J; junction bases left unmatched: 3. The CDR3 contains 12 residues. The CDR3 here is CASSYNRGEQYF. The CDR3 DNA follows: TGTGCCAGCAGTTATAACAGGGGCGAGCAGTACTTC.

This sequence joins TRBV11-2 and TRBJ2-5, with 8 bases identical to TRBD1. The CDR3 runs to 19 residues. V trimming: 4 bases; J trimming: 3 bases; junction bases outside the gene matches: 19. In germline, CDR1 is SGHAT, CDR2 FQNNGV. CDR3 in amino acids: CASSSTLGQGAWPEETQYF. In DNA form, the CDR3 reads TGTGCCAGCAGCTCGACCCTTGGACAGGGAGCTTGGCCCGAAGAGACCCAGTACTTC.

Concerning this clonotype itself: A read error may explain this, as a much larger clone is one base away. V is TRBV28 and J is TRBJ2-3, with 8 nucleotides matching TRBD1. Trimming took 8 bases from V and 4 from J; bases not matched to a gene: 11. CDR1 is MDHEN and CDR2 is SYDVKM in the germline V gene. CDR3 length: 15 amino acids. Here the CDR3 reads CASGKCQGASDTQYF. Here the CDR3 DNA reads TGTGCCAGCGGTAAATGTCAGGGGGCATCAGATACGCAGTATTTT.

This clonotype was counted only a few times. The chain links TRBV2 to TRBJ2-1; D might be TRBD1 or TRBD2, each matching 6 bases. The V gene lost 5 bases and the J gene lost 1 base, with 21 bases spanning the gap. The CDR3 runs 18 residues. The germline CDR1 and CDR2 sequences are SNHLY and FYNNEI. CDR3 sequence: CASSPRLARRGSYNEQFF. DNA of the CDR3: TGTGCCAGCAGTCCCAGACTTGCCAGGAGGGGGTCCTACAATGAGCAGTTCTTC. Using reference TRBV2 and TRBJ2-1 for the parts outside the CDR3, the full variable domain is EPEVTQTPSHQVTQMGQEVILRCVPISNHLYFYWYRQILGQKVEFLVSFYNNEISEKSEIFDDQFSVERPDGSNFTLKIRSTKLEDSAMYFCASSPRLARRGSYNEQFFGPGTRLTVL.

The chain has TRBV7-9 and TRBJ1-5; tentatively, D is TRBD1 (5 bases). CDR3 length equals 13 residues. V was cut by 6 bases and J by 5 bases, with 11 bases left in between. From germline, CDR1 is SEHNR and CDR2 FQNEAQ (reference sequence). CDR3 residues: CASRGVGDQPQHF. The CDR3 nucleotides are TGTGCCAGCAGGGGTGTGGGGGATCAGCCCCAGCATTTT.

This clonotype came up a few times. The J gene is TRBJ2-7, the V gene TRBV29-1, with D perhaps matching TRBD1 or TRBD2 (5 bases each). In germline, CDR1 is SQVTM, CDR2 ANQGSEA. Trimming left V 6 bases short and J 3 bases short, with 15 bases between. CDR3 length: 13 residues. CDR3 protein: CSVPGTNNYEQYF. The CDR3 coding sequence is TGCAGCGTCCCCGGGACGAATAACTACGAGCAGTACTTC.

This clonotype was seen more than once but under ten times. The chain recombines TRBV29-1 with TRBJ2-5; the D gene could be TRBD1 or TRBD2 (5 bases each). The CDR3 is 14 amino acids. V was clipped by 4 bases and J by 0 bases, with 12 bases between them. Germline V gene data show CDR1 as SQVTM and CDR2 as ANQGSEA. In DNA, the CDR3 is TGCAGCGTTGTGCGGGTAGGGGACCAAGAGACCCAGTACTTC. Protein sequence: CSVVRVGDQETQYF.

The V call is TRBV27, the J call TRBJ1-4, with D perhaps matching TRBD1 (6 bases). The ends were cut back, 6 bases at V and 4 bases at J, with 15 bases in the middle. The CDR3 contains 15 residues. Germline V gene lookup returns CDR1 MNHEY and CDR2 SMNVEV (reference sequence). CDR3 loop: CASRATGRGNEKLFF. In DNA form, the CDR3 reads TGTGCCAGCAGGGCGACAGGTCGGGGTAATGAAAAACTGTTTTTT.

The chain has TRBV7-9 and TRBJ1-2; 8 nucleotides align to TRBD1. This CDR3 has 16 amino acids. The V segment lost 7 bases and the J segment 0 bases; nucleotides outside the gene matches: 10. Germline values: CDR1 SEHNR, CDR2 FQNEAQ (reference sequence). CDR3 sequence (DNA): TGTGCCAGCACCCTCGGGGGGACAGGAGCTAACTATGGCTACACCTTC. Translated, it gives CASTLGGTGANYGYTF.

This clonotype was detected only a few times. The J gene is TRBJ1-2, the V gene TRBV29-1, with 9 positions matching TRBD1. The V segment lost 7 bases and the J segment 8 bases; nucleotides outside the gene matches: 8. CDR3 length: 12 amino acids. CDR1 is SQVTM, CDR2 ANQGSEA, per germline. CDR3 sequence reads: CSAGDRALGYTF. DNA of the CDR3: TGCAGCGCTGGGGACAGGGCTTTAGGCTACACCTTC.

The chain employs TRBV4-1 and TRBJ2-1; TRBD2 matches at 15 bases. V shed 4 bases and J 2 bases; nucleotides not matched to a gene: 3. The length of the CDR3 is 17 residues. Germline V gene sequence: CDR1 MGHRA, CDR2 YSYEKL. The CDR3 nucleotides read TGCGCCAGCAGCCGGACTAGCGGGGGGGGACCCTACAATGAGCAGTTCTTC. Its protein product is CASSRTSGGGPYNEQFF.

This clonotype was seen more than once but under ten times. The J gene is TRBJ1-2, the V gene TRBV5-1; D gene ambiguous. The CDR3 has 13 amino acids. Germline loops: CDR1 SGHRS, CDR2 YFSETQ. The V and J ends lost 3 bases and 8 bases respectively, with 14 bases between them. The CDR3 sequence is CASSSGSASGYTF. CDR3 sequence (DNA): TGCGCCAGCAGCTCCGGGTCCGCAAGCGGCTACACCTTC.

This clonotype was found once. The chain uses TRBV6-5 and TRBJ1-2; D call uncertain. Trimming shortened V by 5 bases and J by 8 bases, and 12 bases separated the two germline ends. Germline-derived CDR1 and CDR2 are MNHEY and SVGAGI. The CDR3 consists of 12 residues. The CDR3 sequence: CASSPGGSGYTF. The CDR3 bases are TGTGCCAGCAGTCCGGGAGGCTCGGGCTACACCTTC.

The V and J genes are TRBV3-1 and TRBJ2-1; D could derive from TRBD1 or TRBD2 (5 bases each). CDR3 length equals 14 residues. V shed 1 base and J shed 7 bases, with 11 bases lying between them. Looked up from germline, CDR1 is LGHDT and CDR2 is YNNKEL (reference sequence). The CDR3 loop is CASSQGRGRNEQFF. For the CDR3, the DNA is TGTGCCAGCAGCCAAGGACGGGGACGGAATGAGCAGTTCTTC.

There are a few counts of this clonotype. This chain connects TRBV25-1 to TRBJ2-3; a possible D gene is TRBD1 (6 bases). The length of the CDR3 is 16 residues. V lost 1 base to trimming and J lost 1 base, with 12 bases between them. CDR1 and CDR2 from the germline V gene are MGHDK and SYGVNS. The CDR3 region is CASSELGARGTDTQYF. CDR3 sequence (DNA): TGTGCCAGCAGTGAATTGGGGGCGCGGGGCACAGATACGCAGTATTTT.

The V call is TRBV5-4, the J call TRBJ2-5; D perhaps matches TRBD2 (5 bases). The germline V and J ends were trimmed by 3 bases and 5 bases, with 14 bases remaining between them. CDR1 SGHNT and CDR2 YYREEE come from the germline V gene (reference sequence). This CDR3 spans 14 amino acids. The CDR3 nucleotides read TGTGCCAGCAGCTCGCCGGCTAGCTTTGAGACCCAGTACTTC. Translating gives CASSSPASFETQYF.

This clonotype was seen only a few times. The chain uses TRBV28 and TRBJ2-1; 9 bases are shared with TRBD1. The J segment lost 5 bases and the V segment lost 5 bases, leaving 10 bases of the junction unmatched. Germline CDR1 reads MDHEN; CDR2 reads SYDVKM. The CDR3 is 16 amino acids. DNA for the CDR3: TGTGCCAGCAGTGAATACGGGACAGGGACCGACAATGAGCAGTTCTTC. It specifies CASSEYGTGTDNEQFF.

V and J are TRBV6-1 and TRBJ2-5; possibly TRBD1 for D (6 bases). V was clipped by 6 bases and J by 0 bases, with 11 bases between them. The length of the CDR3 is 14 residues. Germline V gene lookup returns CDR1 MNHNS and CDR2 SASEGT. CDR3 protein: CASRRGTYQETQYF. The CDR3 DNA follows: TGTGCCAGCAGAAGGGGGACATACCAAGAGACCCAGTACTTC.

The chain recombines TRBV12-3 or TRBV12-4 with TRBJ1-1; D perhaps matches TRBD1 (5 bases). This CDR3 has 13 residues. V shed 2 bases and J shed 4 bases, with 8 bases lying between them. This CDR3 reads CASSLQGFTEAFF. The CDR3 region has the DNA TGTGCCAGCAGTTTACAGGGTTTCACTGAAGCTTTCTTT.

Remarks on this clonotype: Mismatch with germline at one junction end may stem from a read error. V gene TRBV7-8 combines with J gene TRBJ2-1, with a possible D match to TRBD2 (5 bases). Germline CDR1 SGHVS, CDR2 FQNEAQ. The CDR3 has 16 residues. CDR3 region: CANSLATPPTYNEQFF. The DNA for the CDR3 is TGTGCCAACAGCTTAGCGACTCCCCCTACCTACAATGAGCAGTTCTTC.

This rearrangement joins TRBV12-3 or TRBV12-4 to TRBJ2-4; no definite D call. The CDR3 runs to 17 residues. The ends were cut back, 3 bases at V and 0 bases at J, with 15 bases in the middle. As DNA, the CDR3 is TGTGCCAGCAGTTTTAAGAAGGAGCCGATAGCCAAAAACATTCAGTACTTC. Residues: CASSFKKEPIAKNIQYF.